These T cell receptor beta chains were read from a single sample in a study of cytomegalovirus exposure and HLA in healthy donors. Only in-frame clones appear in the TCRdb table, and some are missing; sequencing was by immunoSEQ multiplex PCR. The repertoire includes 200,000 to 250,000 clones, 70% to 90% of them detected once, and 2.9% sits in the top ten. What was sequenced was PBMCs. Receptors were obtained from a woman aged 18-35 years in good health and CMV-seronegative. Each CDR3 is given with its conserved first and last residue. A D gene is named only where the DNA matches it firmly. Clone size is shown for a subset of rows, as once, few, many or a class of expanded clone.

v_gene	abundance	d_gene	j_gene	len	CDR3aa	CDR3nt
TRBV25-1	.	.	TRBJ2-7	13	CASSGEEGDEQYF	TGTGCCAGCAGTGGGGAGGAAGGGGACGAGCAGTACTTC
TRBV6-5	.	TRBD1	TRBJ1-5	15	CASSYGQASNQPQHF	TGTGCCAGCAGTTACGGACAGGCTTCTAATCAGCCCCAGCATTTT
TRBV5-1	.	TRBD2	TRBJ2-7	14	CASSLAGEGYEQYF	TGCGCCAGCAGCTTAGCGGGAGAAGGTTACGAGCAGTACTTC
TRBV27	.	.	TRBJ2-7	11	CASSSFYEQYF	TGTGCCAGCAGCTCCTTCTACGAGCAGTACTTC
TRBV6-5	.	TRBD2	TRBJ2-3	14	CASRTSDSTDTQYF	TGTGCCAGCAGAACTAGCGATAGCACAGATACGCAGTATTTT
TRBV28	once	TRBD2	TRBJ2-5	14	CASIGGGGFGTQYF	TGTGCCAGCATCGGCGGGGGGGGATTCGGGACCCAGTACTTC
TRBV6-9	many	.	TRBJ1-5	13	CARRGAGNQPQHF	TGTGCCAGACGGGGTGCTGGAAATCAGCCCCAGCATTTT
TRBV7-8	.	TRBD1	TRBJ1-1	15	CASSYDRVENTEAFF	TGTGCCAGCAGCTACGACAGGGTGGAGAACACTGAAGCTTTCTTT
TRBV7-2	.	.	TRBJ2-2	15	CASSLGGANTGELFF	TGTGCCAGCAGCTTAGGGGGGGCGAACACCGGGGAGCTGTTTTTT
TRBV28	.	TRBD2	TRBJ2-7	19	CASSSNLYTWTSGPSVQYF	TGTGCCAGCAGTTCCAACCTGTACACTTGGACTAGCGGGCCTAGTGTGCAGTACTTC
TRBV7-2	.	.	TRBJ1-4	14	CASSLTRGIEKLFF	TGTGCCAGCAGCCTGACTCGGGGGATCGAAAAACTGTTTTTT
TRBV27	.	.	TRBJ2-3	13	CASKSSGLDTQYF	TGTGCCAGCAAGAGTTCCGGTTTGGATACGCAGTATTTT
TRBV5-4	.	.	TRBJ2-7	16	CASSLGTGWSSYEQYF	TGTGCCAGCAGCTTGGGAACGGGTTGGAGCTCCTACGAGCAGTACTTC
TRBV7-8	.	.	TRBJ2-1	15	CASSLGLVVYNEQFF	TGTGCCAGCAGCTTAGGTCTAGTCGTCTACAATGAGCAGTTCTTC
TRBV4-1	.	.	TRBJ1-5	14	CASSPWTDDQPQHF	TGCGCCAGCAGCCCCTGGACAGACGATCAGCCCCAGCATTTT
TRBV2	.	TRBD2	TRBJ2-7	14	CASSASGTNYEQYF	TGTGCCAGCAGTGCTAGCGGGACTAACTACGAGCAGTACTTC
TRBV28	.	TRBD2	TRBJ2-1	17	CASSLGGGRLSYNEQFF	TGTGCCAGCAGTTTGGGAGGCGGGAGATTATCCTACAATGAGCAGTTCTTC
TRBV25-1	.	.	TRBJ2-5	14	CASSERRGQETQYF	TGTGCCAGCAGTGAAAGACGGGGCCAAGAGACCCAGTACTTC
TRBV4-2	.	TRBD1	TRBJ2-1	17	CASSQEGTGGPYNEQFF	TGTGCCAGCAGCCAAGAAGGCACAGGGGGCCCCTACAATGAGCAGTTCTTC
TRBV30	.	.	TRBJ1-3	12	CAWNEGRNTIYF	TGTGCCTGGAATGAGGGTAGAAACACCATATATTTT
TRBV28	.	.	TRBJ1-2	12	CASSLEQGGNTF	TGTGCCAGCAGTTTAGAGCAGGGTGGGAACACCTTC
TRBV7-2	.	TRBD1	TRBJ2-1	14	CASSLDNRGYPPLF	TGTGCCAGCAGCTTAGATAACAGGGGGTACCCCCCGCTCTTC
TRBV7-9	.	TRBD2	TRBJ2-1	15	CASSWTSGSVNEQFF	TGTGCCAGCAGCTGGACTAGCGGGAGTGTTAATGAGCAGTTCTTC
TRBV7-9	.	.	TRBJ2-1	16	CASSSQGLSSYNEQFF	TGTGCCAGCAGCTCCCAGGGGCTAAGCTCCTACAATGAGCAGTTCTTC
TRBV6-5	.	.	TRBJ2-7	13	CASSSTGGNEQYF	TGTGCCAGCAGTAGTACAGGAGGGAACGAGCAGTACTTC
TRBV5-1	.	TRBD1	TRBJ1-1	14	CASNLGDSNTEAFF	TGCGCCAGCAACCTGGGGGACAGTAACACTGAAGCTTTCTTT